Below are 20 T cell receptor beta chains sequenced from a single sample in a study. The TRBV12-4/TRBJ1-2 clonotypes were amplified using barcode primers with ligated adaptors. MiXCR was run by TCRdb on the multiplex PCR reads, yielding one entry per CDR3 protein. Of about 650 distinct CDR3 sequences listed, 3% to 4% are singletons. Tregs were sorted as CD4+CD25+CD127-/low cells. Specimen: Tregs sorted from blood. The receptors come from a female donor with breast cancer.

By frequency in the sample, this clonotype is medium-sized. The chain joins TRBV12-3 or TRBV12-4 to TRBJ1-2; D remains ambiguous. The CDR3 is made up of 14 amino acids. V dropped 6 bases and J dropped 1 base, with 12 bases sitting between them. As DNA, the CDR3 is TGTGCCAGCAGGACCTCGGGTCATAACTATGGCTACACCTTC. As protein: CASRTSGHNYGYTF.

By share of the sample, this clonotype is medium-sized. This chain uses TRBV12-3 or TRBV12-4 with TRBJ1-2; the D is unclear. The CDR3 totals 11 residues. V was clipped by 1 base and J by 8 bases, with 5 bases between them. CDR3 DNA: TGTGCCAGCAGTTTAGGCCAGGGCTACACCTTC. Its translation is CASSLGQGYTF.

By share, this clonotype ranks as medium-sized (0.01 to 0.1%). The J gene is TRBJ1-2, the V gene TRBV12-3 or TRBV12-4, with D perhaps matching TRBD1 (5 bases). The CDR3 is made up of 14 amino acids. V lost 5 bases to trimming and J lost 5 bases, with 15 bases between them. The CDR3: CASSPRAAGYGYTF. The CDR3 DNA sequence: TGTGCCAGCAGTCCCCGGGCGGCAGGGTATGGCTACACCTTC.

This clonotype counts as medium-sized. The chain recombines TRBV12-3 or TRBV12-4 with TRBJ1-2; 8 positions match TRBD1. This CDR3 contains 14 residues. Trimming took 6 bases from V and 6 from J; bases not matched to a gene: 9. Here the CDR3 reads CASSLRTGRDGYTF. CDR3 nucleotides: TGTGCCAGCAGCCTACGGACAGGGCGGGATGGCTACACCTTC.

This clonotype is medium-sized within its sample. The chain recombines TRBV12-3 or TRBV12-4 with TRBJ1-2, with 8 positions matching TRBD1. Trimming cost V 5 bases and J 6 bases; bases outside gene matches: 8. The CDR3 is 14 amino acids. The CDR3 region is CASSMSDREDGYTF. CDR3 nucleotides: TGTGCCAGCAGTATGTCGGACAGGGAGGATGGCTACACCTTC.

This clonotype is judged medium-sized (0.01 to 0.1%). The V gene is TRBV12-3 or TRBV12-4, the J gene TRBJ1-2; D not resolved. The CDR3 is 17 amino acids. Trimming pared 1 base from V and 0 bases from J, leaving 15 bases between. The CDR3 loop reads CASSLVLSGLSNYGYTF. CDR3 DNA sequence: TGTGCCAGCAGTTTAGTTTTATCGGGCCTCTCTAACTATGGCTACACCTTC.

This clonotype is categorized as medium-sized. The chain employs TRBV12-3 or TRBV12-4 and TRBJ1-2, with D perhaps matching TRBD1 (5 bases). The CDR3 is 11 amino acids. The V and J ends lost 6 bases and 7 bases respectively, with 9 bases between them. CDR3 sequence reads: CASRLGVGYTF. The CDR3 coding sequence is TGTGCCAGCAGACTAGGGGTTGGCTACACCTTC.

This clonotype was seen more than once but under ten times. This chain uses TRBV12-3 or TRBV12-4 with TRBJ1-2, with TRBD1 identical over 9 bases. This CDR3 is 13 amino acids long. V shed 5 bases, J shed 4 bases, and the junction held 2 bases outside the gene matches. The CDR3 here is CASSADRGYGYTF. CDR3 bases: TGTGCCAGCAGTGCGGACAGGGGCTATGGCTACACCTTC.

This clonotype is medium-sized (0.01 to 0.1%) by share. This chain uses TRBV12-3 or TRBV12-4 with TRBJ1-2, with D uncertain. Between the trimmed V and J ends, which lost 5 bases and 2 bases, there was a span of 3 bases. The CDR3 length is 11 residues. The CDR3 DNA is TGTGCCAGCAGTCTGAACTATGGCTACACCTTC. The encoded protein is CASSLNYGYTF.

In this sample, this clonotype is medium-sized (0.01 to 0.1%). This chain joins TRBV12-3 or TRBV12-4 and TRBJ1-2, with unresolved D. The V and J ends lost 6 bases and 8 bases respectively, with 10 bases between them. The CDR3 runs to 11 residues. CDR3 residues: CASSSRVGYTF. CDR3 nucleotides: TGTGCCAGCAGCTCTCGGGTGGGCTACACCTTC.

Within the sample, this clonotype is medium-sized. The rearrangement links TRBV12-3 or TRBV12-4 to TRBJ1-2; D uncertain. The V end lost 0 bases, the J end lost 3 bases, and 11 bases lay between the germline ends. This CDR3 comprises 15 residues. The CDR3: CASSLARLRHYGYTF. The CDR3 coding sequence is TGTGCCAGCAGTTTAGCCCGCTTACGCCACTATGGCTACACCTTC.

Relative to its sample, this clonotype is medium-sized. The chain links TRBV12-3 or TRBV12-4 to TRBJ1-2; a weak D match, TRBD1 (6 bases). This CDR3 region has 13 residues. Trimming took off 6 bases at V and 2 bases at J, with 10 bases between the two ends. This CDR3 reads CASRDTGNYGYTF. The CDR3 DNA follows: TGTGCCAGCAGGGATACAGGGAACTATGGCTACACCTTC.

Judged by abundance, this clonotype is large. V and J are TRBV12-3 or TRBV12-4 and TRBJ1-2; no clear D gene. Trimming pared 2 bases from V and 3 bases from J, leaving 13 bases between. CDR3 length: 15 amino acids. As DNA, the CDR3 is TGTGCCAGCAGTTTAATATCCTTAATCGACTATGGCTACACCTTC. It yields the protein CASSLISLIDYGYTF.

Relative to its sample, this clonotype is large (0.1 to 1%). The rearrangement joins TRBV12-3 or TRBV12-4 to TRBJ1-2; the D gene is possibly TRBD1 (5 bases). V was pared by 2 bases and J by 4 bases, with 11 bases between. The CDR3 runs to 14 residues. In DNA, the CDR3 is TGTGCCAGCAGTTTATCGGGGACTCCCTATGGCTACACCTTC. Translation: CASSLSGTPYGYTF.

This clonotype is labeled medium-sized. The CDR3 DNA reads TGTGCCAGCAGTTTAGTGTTGGCAGGATCGGGTGGCTACACCTTC. It encodes CASSLVLAGSGGYTF. The chain links TRBV12-3 or TRBV12-4 to TRBJ1-2; D gene ambiguous. The CDR3 contains 15 residues. V lost 1 base to trimming and J lost 7 bases, with 16 bases between them.

This clonotype is labeled medium-sized. This chain joins TRBV12-3 or TRBV12-4 and TRBJ1-2, with D perhaps TRBD1 (5 bases). CDR3 length: 14 amino acids. Trimming removed 6 bases from V and 4 bases from J, with 15 bases in between. The DNA for the CDR3 is TGTGCCAGCAGGTTGACAGCAGCTGCCTATGGCTACACCTTC. Translation gives CASRLTAAAYGYTF.

This clonotype is categorized as medium-sized. The chain joins TRBV12-3 or TRBV12-4 to TRBJ1-2; 7 bases agree with TRBD1. The V segment lost 4 bases and the J segment 8 bases; nucleotides outside the gene matches: 13. The CDR3 consists of 15 residues. This chain's CDR3 is CASSSTGTVSEGYTF. The CDR3 nucleotides read TGTGCCAGCAGTTCTACCGGGACAGTTTCGGAAGGCTACACCTTC.

This clonotype is medium-sized within its sample. The chain is built from TRBV12-3 or TRBV12-4 and TRBJ1-2; D unresolved. V dropped 4 bases and J dropped 2 bases, with 11 bases sitting between them. The CDR3 runs to 14 residues. This CDR3 is CASSSSTRNYGYTF. The CDR3 DNA follows: TGTGCCAGCAGTTCCTCGACAAGAAACTATGGCTACACCTTC.

Within the sample, this clonotype is medium-sized. V is TRBV12-3 or TRBV12-4 and J is TRBJ1-2; no firm D call. This CDR3 spans 14 amino acids. Trimming shortened V by 6 bases and J by 2 bases, and 13 bases separated the two germline ends. The CDR3 region has the DNA TGTGCCAGCAGCCCCGCGGGCGGCAACTATGGCTACACCTTC. It specifies CASSPAGGNYGYTF.

This clonotype rates as medium-sized. CDR3 residues: CASSPRQGFYGYTF. CDR3 DNA sequence: TGTGCCAGCAGCCCAAGACAGGGGTTCTATGGCTACACCTTC. The rearrangement uses TRBV12-3 or TRBV12-4 and TRBJ1-2, with 8 bases that match TRBD1. With 6 bases clipped from V and 4 bases from J, the junction kept 7 bases outside the gene matches. The CDR3 loop spans 14 amino acids.